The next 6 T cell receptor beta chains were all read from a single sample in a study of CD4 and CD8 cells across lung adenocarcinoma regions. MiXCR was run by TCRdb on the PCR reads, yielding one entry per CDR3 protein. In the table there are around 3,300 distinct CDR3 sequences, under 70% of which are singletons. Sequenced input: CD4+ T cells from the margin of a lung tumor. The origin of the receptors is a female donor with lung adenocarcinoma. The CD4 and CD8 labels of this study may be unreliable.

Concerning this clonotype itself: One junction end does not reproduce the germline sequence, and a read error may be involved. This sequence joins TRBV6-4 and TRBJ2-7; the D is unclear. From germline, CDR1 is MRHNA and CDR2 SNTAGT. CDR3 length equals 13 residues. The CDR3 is CASSDSPSYEQYF. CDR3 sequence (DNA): TGTGCCAGCAGCGACTCGCCCTCCTACGAGCAGTACTTC.

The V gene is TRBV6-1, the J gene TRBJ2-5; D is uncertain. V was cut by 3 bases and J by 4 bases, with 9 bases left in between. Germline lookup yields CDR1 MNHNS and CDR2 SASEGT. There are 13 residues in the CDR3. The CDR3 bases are TGTGCCAGCAGTGAGACGTCGCGAGAGACCCAGTACTTC. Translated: CASSETSRETQYF.

CDR3 in amino acids: CASTPGGLQETQYF. As DNA, the CDR3 is TGTGCCAGCACCCCAGGGGGACTCCAAGAGACCCAGTACTTC. The chain recombines TRBV6-1 with TRBJ2-5; the D gene is possibly TRBD1 (7 bases). This CDR3 comprises 14 residues. Germline V lookup: CDR1 MNHNS, CDR2 SASEGT. V lost 7 bases and J 1 base, leaving 13 bases between the germline ends.

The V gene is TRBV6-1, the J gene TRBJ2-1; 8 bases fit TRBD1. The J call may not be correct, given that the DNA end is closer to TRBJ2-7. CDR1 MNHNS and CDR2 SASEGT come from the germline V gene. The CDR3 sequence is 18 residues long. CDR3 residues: CASSEANHLGQGTNEQYF. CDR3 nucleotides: TGTGCCAGCAGTGAAGCGAACCATCTTGGACAGGGTACCAACGAGCAGTACTTC.

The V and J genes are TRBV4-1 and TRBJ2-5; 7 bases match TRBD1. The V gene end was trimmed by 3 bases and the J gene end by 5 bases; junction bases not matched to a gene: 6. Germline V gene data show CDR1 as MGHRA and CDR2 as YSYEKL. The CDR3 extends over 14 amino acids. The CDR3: CASSHLGGSETQYF. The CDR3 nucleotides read TGCGCCAGCAGCCATCTAGGGGGCTCGGAGACCCAGTACTTC.

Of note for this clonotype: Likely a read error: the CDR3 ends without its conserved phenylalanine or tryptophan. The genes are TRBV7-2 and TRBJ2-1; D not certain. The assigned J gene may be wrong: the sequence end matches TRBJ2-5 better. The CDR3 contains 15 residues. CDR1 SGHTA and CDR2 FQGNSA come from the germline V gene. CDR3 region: CASSLNGQYQETQYL. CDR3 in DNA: TGTGCCAGCAGCTTGAACGGCCAGTACCAAGAGACCCAGTACTTA.